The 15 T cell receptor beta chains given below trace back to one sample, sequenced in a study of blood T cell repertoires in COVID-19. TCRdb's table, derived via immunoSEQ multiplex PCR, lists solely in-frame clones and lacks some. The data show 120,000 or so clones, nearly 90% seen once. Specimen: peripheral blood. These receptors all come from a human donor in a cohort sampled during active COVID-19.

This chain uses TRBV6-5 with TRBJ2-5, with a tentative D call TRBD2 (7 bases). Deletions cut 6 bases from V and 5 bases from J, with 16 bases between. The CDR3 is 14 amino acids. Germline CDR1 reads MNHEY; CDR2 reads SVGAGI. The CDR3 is CASRLGGAGETQYF. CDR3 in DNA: TGTGCCAGCAGACTAGGGGGGGCGGGGGAGACCCAGTACTTC.

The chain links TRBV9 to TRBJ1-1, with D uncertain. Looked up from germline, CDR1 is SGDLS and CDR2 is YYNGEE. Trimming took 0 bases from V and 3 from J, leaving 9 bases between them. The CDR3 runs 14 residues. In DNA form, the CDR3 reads TGTGCCAGCAGCGTAGGCGGAGCGGACACTGAAGCTTTCTTT. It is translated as CASSVGGADTEAFF.

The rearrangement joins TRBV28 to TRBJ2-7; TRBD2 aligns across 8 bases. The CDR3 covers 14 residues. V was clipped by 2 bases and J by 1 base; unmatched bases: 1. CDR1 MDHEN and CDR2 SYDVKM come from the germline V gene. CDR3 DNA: TGTGCCAGCAGTTTAAGCGGGAGATCCTACGAGCAGTACTTC. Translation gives CASSLSGRSYEQYF.

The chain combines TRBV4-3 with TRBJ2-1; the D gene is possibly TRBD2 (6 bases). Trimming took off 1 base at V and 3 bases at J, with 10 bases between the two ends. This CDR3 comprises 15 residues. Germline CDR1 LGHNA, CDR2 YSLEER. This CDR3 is CASSQVAANYNEQFF. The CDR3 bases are TGCGCCAGCAGCCAAGTAGCGGCTAACTACAATGAGCAGTTCTTC.

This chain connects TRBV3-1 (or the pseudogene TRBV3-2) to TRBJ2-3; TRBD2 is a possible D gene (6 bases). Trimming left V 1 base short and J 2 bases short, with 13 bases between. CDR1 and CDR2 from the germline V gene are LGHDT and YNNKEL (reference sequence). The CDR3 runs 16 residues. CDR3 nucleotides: TGTGCCAGCAGCCAAGCGCCCAGGACTATCACAGATACGCAGTATTTT. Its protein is CASSQAPRTITDTQYF.

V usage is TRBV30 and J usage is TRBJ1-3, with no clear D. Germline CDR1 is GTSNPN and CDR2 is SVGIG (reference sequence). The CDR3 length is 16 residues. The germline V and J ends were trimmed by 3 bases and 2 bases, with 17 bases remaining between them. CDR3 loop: CAWSPGLLIPGNTIYF. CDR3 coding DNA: TGTGCCTGGAGCCCTGGACTCTTGATCCCTGGAAACACCATATATTTT.

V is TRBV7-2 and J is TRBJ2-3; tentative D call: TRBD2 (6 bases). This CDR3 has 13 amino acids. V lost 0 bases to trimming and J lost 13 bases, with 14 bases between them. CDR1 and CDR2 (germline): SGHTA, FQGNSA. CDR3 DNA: TGTGCCAGCAGCTTAGCCGGAGCCGGGGAGGAGTATTTT. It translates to CASSLAGAGEEYF.

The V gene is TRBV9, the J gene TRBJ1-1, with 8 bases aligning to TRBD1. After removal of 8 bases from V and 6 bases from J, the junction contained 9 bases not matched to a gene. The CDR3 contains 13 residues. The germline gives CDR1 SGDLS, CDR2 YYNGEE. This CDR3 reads CASSTGGRAEAFF. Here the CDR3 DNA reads TGTGCCAGTTCAACAGGGGGGAGGGCTGAAGCTTTCTTT. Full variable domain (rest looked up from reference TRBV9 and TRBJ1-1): DSGVTQTPKHLITATGQRVTLRCSPRSGDLSVYWYQQSLDQGLQFLIQYYNGEERAKGNILERFSAQQFPDLHSELNLSSLELGDSALYFCASSTGGRAEAFFGQGTRLTVV.

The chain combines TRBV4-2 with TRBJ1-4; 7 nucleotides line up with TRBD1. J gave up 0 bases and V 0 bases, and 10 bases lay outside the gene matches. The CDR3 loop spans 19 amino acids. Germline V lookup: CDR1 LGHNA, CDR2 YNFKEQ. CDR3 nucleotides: TGTGCCAGCAGCCAAGATCCCAGGGGGACTTTTGCAACTAATGAAAAACTGTTTTTT. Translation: CASSQDPRGTFATNEKLFF.

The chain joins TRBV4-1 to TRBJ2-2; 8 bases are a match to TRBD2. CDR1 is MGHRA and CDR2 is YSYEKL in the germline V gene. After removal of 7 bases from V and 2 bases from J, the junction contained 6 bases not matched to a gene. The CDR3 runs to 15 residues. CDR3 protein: CASKETSANTGELFF. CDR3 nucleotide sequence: TGCGCCAGCAAGGAGACTAGCGCCAACACCGGGGAGCTGTTTTTT.

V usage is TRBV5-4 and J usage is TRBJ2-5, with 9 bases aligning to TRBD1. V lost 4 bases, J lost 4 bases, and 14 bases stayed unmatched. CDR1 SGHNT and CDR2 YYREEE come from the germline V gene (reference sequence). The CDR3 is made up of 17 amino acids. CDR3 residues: CASSPGVGQGSPETQYF. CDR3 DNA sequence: TGTGCCAGCAGCCCGGGCGTGGGACAGGGTTCCCCAGAGACCCAGTACTTC.

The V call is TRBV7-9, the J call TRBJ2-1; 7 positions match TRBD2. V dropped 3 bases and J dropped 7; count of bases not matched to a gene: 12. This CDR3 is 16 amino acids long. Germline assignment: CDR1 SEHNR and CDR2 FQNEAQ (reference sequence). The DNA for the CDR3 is TGTGCCAGCAGCTTCAGCGCTAGCGGAAGGCAGAATGAGCAGTTCTTC. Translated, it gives CASSFSASGRQNEQFF.

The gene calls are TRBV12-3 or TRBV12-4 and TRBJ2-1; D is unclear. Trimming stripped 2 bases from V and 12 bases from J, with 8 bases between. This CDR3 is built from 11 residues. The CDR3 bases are TGTGCCAGCAGTTTACAGCGACGGCAGTTCTTC. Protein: CASSLQRRQFF.

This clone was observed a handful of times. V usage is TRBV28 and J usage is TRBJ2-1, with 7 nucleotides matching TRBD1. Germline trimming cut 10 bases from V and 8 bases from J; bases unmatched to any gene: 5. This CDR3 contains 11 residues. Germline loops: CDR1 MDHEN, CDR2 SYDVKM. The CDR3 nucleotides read TGTGCCACAGGGGGTAGAGATGAGCAGTTCTTC. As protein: CATGGRDEQFF.

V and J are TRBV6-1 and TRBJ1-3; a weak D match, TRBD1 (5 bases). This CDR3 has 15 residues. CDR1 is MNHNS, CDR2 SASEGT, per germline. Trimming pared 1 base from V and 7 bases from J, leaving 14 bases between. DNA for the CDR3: TGTGCCAGCAGTGAAGAAGGGACTCTACTTAACACCATATATTTT. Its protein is CASSEEGTLLNTIYF.